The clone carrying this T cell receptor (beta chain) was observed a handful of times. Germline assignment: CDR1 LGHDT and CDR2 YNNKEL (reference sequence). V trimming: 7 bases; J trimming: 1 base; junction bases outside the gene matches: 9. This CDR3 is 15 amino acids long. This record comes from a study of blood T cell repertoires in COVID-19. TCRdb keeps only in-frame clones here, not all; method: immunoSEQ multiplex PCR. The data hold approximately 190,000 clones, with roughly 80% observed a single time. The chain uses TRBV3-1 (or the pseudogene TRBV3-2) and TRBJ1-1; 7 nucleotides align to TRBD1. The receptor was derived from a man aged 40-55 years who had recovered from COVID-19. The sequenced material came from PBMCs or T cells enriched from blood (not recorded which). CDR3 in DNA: TGTGCCAGCATCCCGAACGGACAGGCGAACACTGAAGCTTTCTTT. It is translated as CASIPNGQANTEAFF.